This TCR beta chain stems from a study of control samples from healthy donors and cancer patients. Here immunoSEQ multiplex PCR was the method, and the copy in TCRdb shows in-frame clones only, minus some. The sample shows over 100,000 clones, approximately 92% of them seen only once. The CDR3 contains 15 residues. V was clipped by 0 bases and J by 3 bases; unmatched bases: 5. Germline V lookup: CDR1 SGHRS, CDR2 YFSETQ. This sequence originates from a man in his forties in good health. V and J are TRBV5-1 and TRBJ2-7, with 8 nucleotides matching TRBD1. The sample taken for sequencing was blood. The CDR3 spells CASSLVAGTGYEQYF. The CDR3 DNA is TGCGCCAGCAGCTTGGTCGCGGGGACAGGCTACGAGCAGTACTTC.